This is a list of T cell receptor beta chains from one sample in a study of blood T cell repertoires in COVID-19. Sequencing was performed with immunoSEQ multiplex PCR; in TCRdb, only in-frame clones are kept and a portion is missing. The sample gives 250,000 to 300,000 clones, approximately 81% of which show up once; 2.5% to 3% is in the top ten. Sequenced: peripheral blood. All receptors come from a woman aged 60-70 years with active or convalescent COVID-19. Both conserved end residues are part of each CDR3. A D gene is named only where the DNA matches it firmly. The size entry is marked missing in some rows and otherwise reads once, few, many or a size class.

cdr3_length j_call d_call v_call clone_size cdr3_aa cdr3_nt
14 TRBJ1-1 NA TRBV6-5 few CASSYMGQGTEAFF TGTGCCAGCAGTTACATGGGTCAGGGGACTGAAGCTTTCTTT
16 TRBJ2-2 NA TRBV4-3 NA CASSRDINRDTGELFF TGCGCCAGCAGCCGGGACATTAACAGGGACACCGGGGAGCTGTTTTTT
13 TRBJ1-4 NA TRBV4-2 NA CASSPPAEKKLFF TGTGCCAGCAGCCCTCCCGCCGAGAAAAAACTGTTTTTT
13 TRBJ1-1 NA TRBV7-2 few CASSEVVGTEAFF TGTGCCAGCAGCGAGGTTGTGGGCACTGAAGCTTTCTTT
17 TRBJ1-4 TRBD1 TRBV4-3 NA CASSQEPSTGLNEKLFF TGCGCCAGCAGCCAAGAACCCTCGACAGGGCTTAATGAAAAACTGTTTTTT
17 TRBJ2-3 TRBD2 TRBV11-2 NA CASSPFLAAGGARTQYF TGTGCCAGCAGCCCTTTTCTAGCGGCGGGTGGAGCGAGGACGCAGTATTTT
17 TRBJ2-7 TRBD2 TRBV27 NA CASSLRRREGGGYEQYF TGTGCCAGCAGCCTCCGCAGGAGGGAGGGTGGGGGCTACGAGCAGTACTTC
13 TRBJ1-2 NA TRBV4-3 NA CASSPRGEGGYTF TGCGCCAGCAGCCCTCGGGGGGAAGGAGGCTACACCTTC
15 TRBJ2-5 TRBD2 TRBV7-8 medium-sized CASSFPGGERETQYF TGTGCCAGCAGCTTCCCGGGGGGGGAGCGAGAGACCCAGTACTTC
14 TRBJ2-1 TRBD2 TRBV7-9 few CASSLGTSGPEQFF TGTGCCAGCAGCCTAGGGACTAGCGGGCCTGAGCAGTTCTTC
17 TRBJ2-5 TRBD2 TRBV4-1 NA CASSQVLLRGAQETQYF TGCGCCAGCAGCCAAGTCCTTTTGCGGGGGGCCCAAGAGACCCAGTACTTC
13 TRBJ2-3 TRBD1 TRBV7-9 NA CASSLRGPDTQYF TGTGCCAGCAGCTTAAGGGGGCCGGATACGCAGTATTTT
14 TRBJ2-7 NA TRBV2 NA CASSEYGSTYEQYF TGTGCCAGCAGTGAATATGGCAGTACCTACGAGCAGTACTTC
13 TRBJ1-5 NA TRBV19 NA CASSIGGNQPQHF TGTGCCAGTAGTATAGGCGGGAATCAGCCCCAGCATTTT
13 TRBJ1-6 NA TRBV10-1 NA CATSSTRDSPLHF TGCGCCACCAGTTCGACGCGGGACTCACCCCTCCACTTT
14 TRBJ1-2 NA TRBV4-2 NA CASSQDRLGGGYTF TGTGCCAGCAGCCAAGATCGCTTAGGGGGTGGCTACACCTTC
15 TRBJ2-3 TRBD2 TRBV7-3 NA CASSPGTSGGNTQYF TGTGCCAGCAGCCCTGGGACTAGCGGGGGGAATACGCAGTATTTT
13 TRBJ1-5 TRBD1 TRBV29-1 NA CSVGTGGGQPQHF TGCAGCGTGGGGACAGGAGGAGGTCAGCCCCAGCATTTT
18 TRBJ2-5 TRBD2 TRBV7-9 NA CASSSPHSVLAGEETQYF TGTGCCAGCAGCTCACCCCATAGCGTTCTAGCGGGGGAAGAGACCCAGTACTTC
14 TRBJ1-2 TRBD1 TRBV30 NA CAWSATGEGYGYTF TGTGCCTGGAGTGCGACAGGGGAAGGCTATGGCTACACCTTC
14 TRBJ1-3 NA TRBV9 once CASSVGGAGNTIYF TGTGCCAGCAGCGTAGGGGGGGCTGGAAACACCATATATTTT
15 TRBJ1-5 NA TRBV5-6 NA CASSLRTEGNQPQHF TGTGCCAGCAGCTTAAGGACAGAGGGTAATCAGCCCCAGCATTTT
17 TRBJ2-3 TRBD2 TRBV5-1 NA CASSLESSGGGLDTQYF TGCGCCAGCAGCTTGGAAAGCTCGGGCGGGGGTCTAGATACGCAGTATTTT
17 TRBJ2-3 NA TRBV5-1 NA CASSLRGGAPSTDTQYF TGCGCCAGCAGCTTAAGGGGGGGGGCCCCAAGCACAGATACGCAGTATTTT
12 TRBJ2-3 NA TRBV29-1 NA CSHLTSTDTQYF TGCAGCCATTTGACTAGCACAGATACGCAGTATTTT
20 TRBJ2-3 NA TRBV4-1 NA CASSQGRRGLSRISTDTQYF TGCGCCAGCAGCCAAGGGCGAAGGGGACTCAGTAGGATTAGCACAGATACGCAGTATTTT
11 TRBJ1-2 NA TRBV20-1 few CSVQVNYGYTF TGCAGTGTACAGGTGAACTATGGCTACACCTTC